A single sample gave rise to the 19 T cell receptor beta chains below, sequenced in a study of cytomegalovirus exposure and HLA in healthy donors (dated by TCRdb to about 2017). Library construction relied on the immunoSEQ multiplex PCR assay. A mixture of 60 forward primers for TCR Vbeta segments and 13 reverse primers for TCR Jbeta segments was used in the multiplex PCR. Held by TCRdb, this immuneACCESS table contains in-frame sequences only and omits some clones. Under half of the omission traces to an unresolved V gene where checked; the cause of the rest is unknown. The sample table shows fewer than 200,000 clones, and less than 85% are seen once. Of the sample, 0.65% to 0.75% falls within the top ten clones. Specimen: PBMCs. Every receptor here comes from a boy between 10 and 17 years old in good health and CMV-seronegative.

This clone showed up just a few times. The chain links TRBV29-1 to TRBJ1-2, with 9 bases lining up with TRBD1. The CDR3 extends over 14 amino acids. CDR1 is SQVTM, CDR2 ANQGSEA, per germline. Trimming at V came to 4 bases and at J to 3 bases, leaving 6 bases not matched to a gene. CDR3 sequence reads: CSVGETGGDYGYTF. The CDR3 DNA reads TGCAGCGTTGGGGAGACAGGGGGGGACTATGGCTACACCTTC.

This clone has more than one count but fewer than ten. This chain uses TRBV30 with TRBJ1-3; D possibly corresponds to TRBD1 (6 bases). With 2 bases removed from V and 4 bases from J, the gap between germline ends came to 15 bases. The CDR3 length is 15 residues. Germline CDR1 GTSNPN, CDR2 SVGIG (reference sequence). This CDR3 reads CAWSNQGLRGNTIYF. CDR3 sequence (DNA): TGTGCCTGGAGTAACCAGGGGCTCAGAGGAAACACCATATATTTT. Full variable domain (missing parts from reference TRBV30 and TRBJ1-3): SQTIHQWPATLVQPVGSPLSLECTVEGTSNPNLYWYRQAAGRGLQLLFYSVGIGQISSEVPQNLSASRPQDRQFILSSKKLLLSDSGFYLCAWSNQGLRGNTIYFGEGSWLTVV.

The chain employs TRBV11-3 and TRBJ2-3; 9 bases map to TRBD2. The ends lost 4 bases at V and 4 bases at J; junction bases unmatched: 6. Germline CDR1 reads SGHNT; CDR2 reads YENEEA. The CDR3 loop spans 15 amino acids. CDR3 nucleotides: TGTGCCAGCAGCTCGGGACTAGCAAAGGCAGATACGCAGTATTTT. It yields the protein CASSSGLAKADTQYF.

The chain uses TRBV6-5 and TRBJ2-1; the D gene is possibly TRBD2 (5 bases). Between the trimmed V and J ends, which lost 2 bases and 3 bases, there was a span of 11 bases. Germline lookup yields CDR1 MNHEY and CDR2 SVGAGI. CDR3 length: 15 residues. CDR3 in amino acids: CASSYREPHYNEQFF. The CDR3 bases are TGTGCCAGCAGTTACAGGGAGCCCCACTACAATGAGCAGTTCTTC.

The chain has TRBV7-3 and TRBJ1-2; 8 positions match TRBD1. V shed 5 bases and J 6 bases; nucleotides not matched to a gene: 8. The CDR3 spans 14 residues. CDR1 and CDR2 from the germline V gene are SGHTA and FQGTGA. The CDR3 region is CASSTEQGGNGYTF. Here the CDR3 DNA reads TGTGCCAGCAGCACAGAACAGGGGGGGAATGGCTACACCTTC. Supplemented by reference TRBV7-3 and TRBJ1-2, the full variable domain reads GAGVSQTPSNKVTEKGKYVELRCDPISGHTALYWYRQSLGQGPEFLIYFQGTGAADDSGLPNDRFFAVRPEGSVSTLKIQRTERGDSAVYLCASSTEQGGNGYTFGSGTRLTVV.

The rearrangement joins TRBV19 to TRBJ2-7, with a possible D match to TRBD1 (6 bases). V was cut by 0 bases and J by 6 bases, with 18 bases left in between. This CDR3 region has 16 residues. Per the germline V gene, CDR1 is LNHDA and CDR2 is SQIVND (reference sequence). CDR3 in DNA: TGTGCCAGTAGTATAGAGTACAGGGAGTGGAACGGCGAGCAGTACTTC. Protein: CASSIEYREWNGEQYF.

This chain uses TRBV7-7 with TRBJ2-2, with TRBD2 matching over 14 bases. The CDR3 extends over 16 amino acids. Germline V gives CDR1 SSHAT, CDR2 FNYEAQ (reference sequence). Here the CDR3 reads CATKGGTSGRAGELFF. The DNA of the CDR3 is TGTGCTACAAAAGGCGGGACTAGCGGGAGAGCCGGGGAGCTGTTTTTT.

CDR3 DNA sequence: TGCGCCAGCAGCTTCCGACAGGCCGGCACAGATACGCAGTATTTT. Residues: CASSFRQAGTDTQYF. The chain uses TRBV5-1 and TRBJ2-3; D might be TRBD1 (6 bases). The length of the CDR3 is 15 residues. Trimming took 2 bases from V and 1 from J, leaving 11 bases between them. In germline, CDR1 is SGHRS, CDR2 YFSETQ. The variable domain in full, completed from reference TRBV5-1 and TRBJ2-3, reads KAGVTQTPRYLIKTRGQQVTLSCSPISGHRSVSWYQQTPGQGLQFLFEYFSETQRNKGNFPGRFSGRQFSNSRSEMNVSTLELGDSALYLCASSFRQAGTDTQYFGPGTRLTVL.

A word on this clone: The limits of the CDR3 on the DNA are not certain, so only TCRdb's listed CDR3 is given. This chain's CDR3 is CASSSTLGGATAFF. V is TRBV11-1 and J is TRBJ1-1. Germline CDR1 SGHAT, CDR2 FQDESV (reference sequence). The CDR3 contains 14 residues when both ends are counted.

J is TRBJ2-5 and V is TRBV15; a weak D match, TRBD1 (5 bases). V lost 0 bases and J lost 2, with 7 bases in between. This CDR3 is 14 amino acids long. Germline V CDR1 and CDR2: LNHNV, YYDKDF (reference sequence). CDR3 bases: TGTGCCACCAGCAGAGATCGACAGCAAGAGACCCAGTACTTC. This translates into CATSRDRQQETQYF.

The DNA for the CDR3 is TGTGCCACCAGCATCCCCGGGGTTTCTAATACTCGCAATCAGCCCCAGCATTTT. It encodes CATSIPGVSNTRNQPQHF. This chain uses TRBV15 with TRBJ1-5; D remains unclear. The CDR3 totals 18 residues. The germline gives CDR1 LNHNV, CDR2 YYDKDF (reference sequence). V lost 4 bases, J lost 2 bases, and 21 bases lay in between.

This clone occurred once. The rearrangement joins TRBV13 to TRBJ2-3; 14 bases line up with TRBD2. Germline CDR1 reads PRHDT; CDR2 reads FYEKMQ (reference sequence). V was pared by 3 bases and J by 2 bases, with 16 bases of the junction left unmatched. The CDR3 has 21 residues. In DNA, the CDR3 is TGTGCCAGCAGCTTGGACCCCCCAGGACTAGCGGGGGGTGTCCTCACAGATACGCAGTATTTT. Encoded protein: CASSLDPPGLAGGVLTDTQYF.

This chain connects TRBV4-2 to TRBJ2-2; D remains ambiguous. Germline V gene lookup returns CDR1 LGHNA and CDR2 YNFKEQ. V lost 0 bases, J lost 3 bases, and 11 bases lay in between. The CDR3 loop spans 16 amino acids. The CDR3 sequence is CASSQEVSLYTGELFF. CDR3 bases: TGTGCCAGCAGCCAAGAGGTTTCACTTTACACCGGGGAGCTGTTTTTT.

This chain connects TRBV6-5 to TRBJ2-1, with a tentative D call TRBD1 (7 bases). The V and J ends lost 0 bases and 7 bases respectively, with 16 bases between them. There are 16 residues in the CDR3. The V gene's germline CDR1 is MNHEY and CDR2 SVGAGI. CDR3 bases: TGTGCCAGCAGTTACTCCGGGGGCAGGGGGAGAAATGAGCAGTTCTTC. Translating it yields CASSYSGGRGRNEQFF.

The chain carries TRBV15 and TRBJ1-3; weak D call: TRBD1 (5 bases). CDR1 is LNHNV and CDR2 is YYDKDF in the germline V gene (reference sequence). V gave up 5 bases and J gave up 4 bases, with 12 bases separating them. The CDR3 extends over 14 amino acids. The CDR3 protein is CATSAGLAGNTIYF. The CDR3 bases are TGTGCCACCAGCGCGGGACTGGCAGGAAACACCATATATTTT.

This clone appeared a single time. The genes are TRBV6-4 and TRBJ1-5; the D gene is possibly TRBD1 (5 bases). This CDR3 spans 17 amino acids. The germline CDR1 and CDR2 sequences are MRHNA and SNTAGT. Trimming shortened V by 6 bases and J by 4 bases, and 22 bases separated the two germline ends. CDR3 in amino acids: CASSRGGYRVRNQPQHF. The CDR3 DNA reads TGTGCCAGCAGCCGGGGGGGGTACAGAGTTCGGAATCAGCCCCAGCATTTT.

This CDR3 reads CTGGVHTEAFF. Here the CDR3 DNA reads TGCACCGGGGGGGTACACACTGAAGCTTTCTTT. The chain employs TRBV29-1 and TRBJ1-1, with D possibly being TRBD1 (5 bases). Germline V lookup: CDR1 SQVTM, CDR2 ANQGSEA. This CDR3 is built from 11 residues. Looking up the rest from reference TRBV29-1 and TRBJ1-1 gives the full variable domain: SAVISQKPSRDICQRGTSLTIQCQVDSQVTMMFWYRQQPGQSLTLIATANQGSEATYESGFVIDKFPISRPNLTFSTLTVSNMSPEDSSIYLCTGGVHTEAFFGQGTRLTVV.

The chain employs TRBV15 and TRBJ2-5, with 7 bases aligning to TRBD1. The closer fit of TRBJ2-7 to the DNA end suggests the J call may be wrong. The length of the CDR3 is 15 residues. Germline CDR1 and CDR2: LNHNV and YYDKDF (reference sequence). CDR3 nucleotide sequence: TGTGCCACCAGCAGAGATCCCGACAGGGCCGCCGAGCAGTACTTC. Translation gives CATSRDPDRAAEQYF.

The chain uses TRBV30 and TRBJ2-5; 7 positions agree with TRBD2. V gave up 0 bases and J gave up 5 bases; unmatched junction bases: 9. The V gene's germline CDR1 is GTSNPN and CDR2 SVGIG (reference sequence). The CDR3 is 15 amino acids. The chain's CDR3 is CAWSVGAGKGETQYF. The CDR3, as DNA: TGTGCCTGGAGTGTCGGAGCGGGGAAAGGGGAGACCCAGTACTTC.